Only a few counts were recorded for the clone carrying this T cell receptor beta chain. V trimming: 10 bases; J trimming: 2 bases; junction bases outside the gene matches: 8. The CDR3 length is 13 residues. CDR1 and CDR2 (germline): ENHRY, SYGVKD. The record originates from a study of T-cell memory formation after mild COVID-19. TCRdb reprocessed the 5' RACE reads with MiXCR, giving one entry per CDR3 protein. This table has about 430,000 distinct CDR3 sequences, roughly a quarter appearing once. This sequence joins TRBV10-3 and TRBJ2-7; TRBD2 matches 7 bases. The sequenced material came from PBMCs or a T cell subset sorted from them (not recorded which). The receptor comes from an adult woman who had mild COVID-19 (a few samples of this study predate the infection). Cell type and time point are not known. CDR3 region: CATLLAGAYEQYF. The CDR3 DNA is TGTGCCACCCTCCTCGCGGGGGCCTACGAGCAGTACTTC.